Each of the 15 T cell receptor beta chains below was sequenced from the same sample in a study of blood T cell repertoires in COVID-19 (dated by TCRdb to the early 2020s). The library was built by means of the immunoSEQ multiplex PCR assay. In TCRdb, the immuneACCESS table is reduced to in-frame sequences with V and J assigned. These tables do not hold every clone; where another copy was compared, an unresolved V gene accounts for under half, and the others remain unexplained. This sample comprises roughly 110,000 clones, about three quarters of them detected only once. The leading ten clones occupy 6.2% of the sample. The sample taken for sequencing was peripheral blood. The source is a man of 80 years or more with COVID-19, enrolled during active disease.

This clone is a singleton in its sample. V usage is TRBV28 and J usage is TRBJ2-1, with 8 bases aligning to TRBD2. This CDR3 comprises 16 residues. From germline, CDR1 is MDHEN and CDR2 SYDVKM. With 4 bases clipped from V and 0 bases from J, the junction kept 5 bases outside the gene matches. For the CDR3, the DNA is TGTGCCAGCAGTTCCCCAAGCGGGAGCTCCTACAATGAGCAGTTCTTC. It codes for CASSSPSGSSYNEQFF. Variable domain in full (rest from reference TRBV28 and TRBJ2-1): DVKVTQSSRYLVKRTGEKVFLECVQDMDHENMFWYRQDPGLGLRLIYFSYDVKMKEKGDIPEGYSVSREKKERFSLILESASTNQTSMYLCASSSPSGSSYNEQFFGPGTRLTVL.

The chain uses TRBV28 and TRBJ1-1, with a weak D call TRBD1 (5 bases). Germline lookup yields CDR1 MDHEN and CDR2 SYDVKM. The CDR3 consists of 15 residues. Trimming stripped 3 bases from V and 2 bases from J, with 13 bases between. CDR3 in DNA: TGTGCCAGCAGTTTCGCGGCGGGACCCAACACTGAAGCTTTCTTT. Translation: CASSFAAGPNTEAFF.

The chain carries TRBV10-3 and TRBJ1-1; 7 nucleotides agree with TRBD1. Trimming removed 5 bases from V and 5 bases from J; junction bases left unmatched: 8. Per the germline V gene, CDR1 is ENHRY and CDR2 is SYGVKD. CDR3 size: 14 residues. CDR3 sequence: CAISPATGSTEAFF. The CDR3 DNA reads TGTGCCATCAGTCCAGCGACAGGGAGTACTGAAGCTTTCTTT.

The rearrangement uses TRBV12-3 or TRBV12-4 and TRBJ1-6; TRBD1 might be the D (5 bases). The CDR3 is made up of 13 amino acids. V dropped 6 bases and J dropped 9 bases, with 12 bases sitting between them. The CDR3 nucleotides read TGTGCCAGCAGCCCTGGGGGGTCTTCACCCCTCCACTTT. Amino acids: CASSPGGSSPLHF.

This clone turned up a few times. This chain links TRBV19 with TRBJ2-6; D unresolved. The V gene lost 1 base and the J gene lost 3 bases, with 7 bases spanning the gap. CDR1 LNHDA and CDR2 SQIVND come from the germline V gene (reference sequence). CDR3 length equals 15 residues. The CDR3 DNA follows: TGTGCCAGTAGTATAGTCCGTGTTGGGGCCAACGTCCTGACTTTC. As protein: CASSIVRVGANVLTF.

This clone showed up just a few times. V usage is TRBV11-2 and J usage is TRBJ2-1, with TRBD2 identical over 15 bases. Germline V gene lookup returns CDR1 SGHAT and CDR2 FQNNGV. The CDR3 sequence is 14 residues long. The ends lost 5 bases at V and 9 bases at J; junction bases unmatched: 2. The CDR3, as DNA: TGTGCCAGCAGCCGGACTAGCGGGAGGGTTGAGCAGTTCTTC. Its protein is CASSRTSGRVEQFF.

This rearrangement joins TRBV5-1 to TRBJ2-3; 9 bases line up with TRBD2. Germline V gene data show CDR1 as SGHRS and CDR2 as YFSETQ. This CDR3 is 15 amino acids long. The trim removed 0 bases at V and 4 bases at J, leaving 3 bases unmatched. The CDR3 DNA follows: TGCGCCAGCAGCTTGGTGGCGGGAGGGCCAGATACGCAGTATTTT. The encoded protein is CASSLVAGGPDTQYF.

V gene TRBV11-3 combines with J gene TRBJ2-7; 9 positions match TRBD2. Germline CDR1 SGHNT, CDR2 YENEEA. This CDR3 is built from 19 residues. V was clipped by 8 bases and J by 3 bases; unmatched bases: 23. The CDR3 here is CASVAAGGQKITKVYEQYF. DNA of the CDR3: TGTGCCAGCGTCGCCGCGGGAGGGCAGAAGATCACCAAAGTCTACGAGCAGTACTTC.

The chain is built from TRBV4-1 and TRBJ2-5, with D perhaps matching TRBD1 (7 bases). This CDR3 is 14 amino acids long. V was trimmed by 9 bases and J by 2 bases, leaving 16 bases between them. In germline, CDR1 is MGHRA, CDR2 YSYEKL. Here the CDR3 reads CASSRQGGQETQYF. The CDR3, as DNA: TGCGCCAGTTCTCGGCAGGGGGGTCAAGAGACCCAGTACTTC.

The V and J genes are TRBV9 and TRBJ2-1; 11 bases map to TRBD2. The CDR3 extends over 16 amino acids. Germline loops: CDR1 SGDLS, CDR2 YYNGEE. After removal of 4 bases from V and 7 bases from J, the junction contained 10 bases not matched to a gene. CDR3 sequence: CASSTSGSGRANEQFF. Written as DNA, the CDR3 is TGTGCCAGCAGCACCTCAGGTAGCGGGAGGGCGAATGAGCAGTTCTTC. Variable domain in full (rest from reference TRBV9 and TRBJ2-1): DSGVTQTPKHLITATGQRVTLRCSPRSGDLSVYWYQQSLDQGLQFLIQYYNGEERAKGNILERFSAQQFPDLHSELNLSSLELGDSALYFCASSTSGSGRANEQFFGPGTRLTVL.

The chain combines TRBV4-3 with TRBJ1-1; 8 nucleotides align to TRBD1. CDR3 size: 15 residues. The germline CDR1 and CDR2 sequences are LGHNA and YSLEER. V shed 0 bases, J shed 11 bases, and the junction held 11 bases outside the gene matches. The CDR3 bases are TGCGCCAGCAGCCAAGACGGACAGGGACTTATGCGGGCTTTCTTT. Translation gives CASSQDGQGLMRAFF.

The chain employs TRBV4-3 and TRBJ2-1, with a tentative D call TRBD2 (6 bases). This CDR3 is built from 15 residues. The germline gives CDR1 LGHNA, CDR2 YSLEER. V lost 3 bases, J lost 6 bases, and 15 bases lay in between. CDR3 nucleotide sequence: TGCGCCAGCAGCCATGCGGGCTTCGGGAGCAATGAGCAGTTCTTC. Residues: CASSHAGFGSNEQFF.

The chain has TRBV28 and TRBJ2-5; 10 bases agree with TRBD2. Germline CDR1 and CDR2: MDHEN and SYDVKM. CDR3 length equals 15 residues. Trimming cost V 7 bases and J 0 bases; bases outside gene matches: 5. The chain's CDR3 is CASTPSGGYQETQYF. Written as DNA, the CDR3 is TGTGCCAGCACCCCTAGCGGGGGCTACCAAGAGACCCAGTACTTC.

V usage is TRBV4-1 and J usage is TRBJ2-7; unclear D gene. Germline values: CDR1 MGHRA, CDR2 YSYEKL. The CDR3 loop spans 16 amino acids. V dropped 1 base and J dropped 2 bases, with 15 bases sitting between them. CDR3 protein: CASSQVFNSPPYEQYF. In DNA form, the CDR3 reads TGCGCCAGCAGCCAAGTTTTCAACTCACCTCCCTACGAGCAGTACTTC.

CDR3 loop: CASSPPTGGYRETQYF. The CDR3 DNA reads as TGTGCCAGCTCACCACCGACAGGGGGCTATAGGGAGACCCAGTACTTC. This chain uses TRBV18 with TRBJ2-5; 10 bases map to TRBD1. CDR3 length equals 16 residues. From germline, CDR1 is KGHSH and CDR2 LQKENI. The trim removed 0 bases at V and 5 bases at J, leaving 6 bases unmatched.